The clone carrying this TCR beta chain was seen a few times. Healthy individuals of Caucasian origin from Russia, aged about 6 to 95, served as donors. Per-sample PBMC isolation yielded at least 6.5 million cells. At least 5 micrograms of total RNA were extracted per sample. This sample stems from a study of blood T cells in healthy people across ages. Germline CDR1 is DFQATT and CDR2 is SNEGSKA (reference sequence). CDR3 length equals 17 residues. V was trimmed by 0 bases and J by 3 bases, leaving 21 bases between them. The authors ran a second PCR of 7 to 11 cycles using a sample-barcoded 5' primer and a J-beta primer mix. In TCRdb, the 5' RACE reads were re-called with MiXCR into one record per CDR3 protein. This sample carries over a million distinct CDR3 sequences, approximately 60% of them seen once, and the ten largest clones take under 8.5%.

The receptor was isolated from a man aged 18 to 29 in good health. This sequence joins TRBV20-1 and TRBJ2-7; D remains unclear. Sequencing was performed on blood. CDR3 sequence: CSARDRAASLPLYEQYF. The CDR3 region has the DNA TGCAGTGCTAGAGATAGGGCCGCCTCCCTCCCCCTCTACGAGCAGTACTTC.